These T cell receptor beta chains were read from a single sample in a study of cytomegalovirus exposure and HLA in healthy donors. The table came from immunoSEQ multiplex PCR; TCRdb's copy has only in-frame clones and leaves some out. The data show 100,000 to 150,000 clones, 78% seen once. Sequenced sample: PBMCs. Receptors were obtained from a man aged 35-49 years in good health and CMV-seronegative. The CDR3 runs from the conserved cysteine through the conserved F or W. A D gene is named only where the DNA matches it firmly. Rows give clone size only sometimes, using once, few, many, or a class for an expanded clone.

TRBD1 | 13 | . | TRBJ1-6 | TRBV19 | TGTGCCAGTGGACAGGGTAAAGATTCACCCCTCCACTTT | CASGQGKDSPLHF
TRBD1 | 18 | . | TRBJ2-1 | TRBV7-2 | TGTGCCAGCAGCTTACACCTAGGGACAGCCGTTCGGTACAATGAGCAGTTCTTC | CASSLHLGTAVRYNEQFF
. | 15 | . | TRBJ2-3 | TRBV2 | TGTGCCAGCAGTGAAGCGCAACTAGCAACAGATACGCAGTATTTT | CASSEAQLATDTQYF
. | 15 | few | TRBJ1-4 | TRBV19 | TGTGCCAGTAGTATGGCCCCTGCTAGGGGAGAAAAACTGTTTTTT | CASSMAPARGEKLFF
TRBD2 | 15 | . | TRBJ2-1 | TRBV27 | TGTGCCAGCACCTCACTCCGGGGGGCCTACAATGAGCAGTTCTTC | CASTSLRGAYNEQFF
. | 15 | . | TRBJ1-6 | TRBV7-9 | TGTTCCAGCAGTCCACCCCACCCGAGAAATTCACCCCTCCACTTT | CSSSPPHPRNSPLHF
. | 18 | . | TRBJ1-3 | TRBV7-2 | TGTGCCAGCAGCCTAGTGGGGGGGGAGATGAGCTCTGGAAACACCATATATTTT | CASSLVGGEMSSGNTIYF
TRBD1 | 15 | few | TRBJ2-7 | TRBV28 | TGTGCCAGCAGTCCGCCGGGACAGGGAGCCTACGAGCAGTACTTC | CASSPPGQGAYEQYF
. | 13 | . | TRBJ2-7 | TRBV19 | TGTGCCAGTAGTACGGGGTGGGGTAGCGAGCAGTACTTC | CASSTGWGSEQYF
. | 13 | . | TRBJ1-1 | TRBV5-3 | TGTGCCAGAAGCCTCTCCGGGAAGGCTGAAGCTTTCTTT | CARSLSGKAEAFF
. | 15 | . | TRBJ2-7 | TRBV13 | TGTGCCAGCAGCTTAGGCCCGGGACGTTGGGAGGTGGAGTACTTC | CASSLGPGRWEVEYF
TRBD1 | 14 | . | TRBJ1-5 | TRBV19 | TGTGCCAGTAGTATCCGACAGGGTGGGCAGCCCCAGCATTTT | CASSIRQGGQPQHF
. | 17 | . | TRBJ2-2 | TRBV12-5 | TGTGCTAGTGGTTTACCCCTGAGACATCGGAACACCGGGGAGCTGTTTTTT | CASGLPLRHRNTGELFF
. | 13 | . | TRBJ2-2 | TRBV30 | TGTGCCTGGAGTCCCTCCAGTCCCGGGGAGCTGTTTTTT | CAWSPSSPGELFF
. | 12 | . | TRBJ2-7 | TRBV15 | TGTGCCACCAGCAGGCAGGGCTACGAGCAGTACTTC | CATSRQGYEQYF
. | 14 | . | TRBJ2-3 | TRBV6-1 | TGTACCAGCAGTGGAGGCAGACCAGCAGATACGCAGTATTTT | CTSSGGRPADTQYF
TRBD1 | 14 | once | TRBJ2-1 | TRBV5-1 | TGCGCCAGCAGCTGGGGACAGGGGGACAATGAGCAGTTCTTC | CASSWGQGDNEQFF
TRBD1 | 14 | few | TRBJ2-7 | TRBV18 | TGTGCCAGCTCACCCCGGGACAGGGGGGACGAGCAGTACTTC | CASSPRDRGDEQYF
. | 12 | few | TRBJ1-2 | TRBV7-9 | TGTGCCGAGGGGGTTTCTAACTATGGCTACACCTTC | CAEGVSNYGYTF
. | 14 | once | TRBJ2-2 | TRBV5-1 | TGCGCCAGCACCCCGTTCCGGAACACCGGGGAGCTGTTTTTT | CASTPFRNTGELFF
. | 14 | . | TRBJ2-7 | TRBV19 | TGTGCCAGTAGTTTCAAGGGGTCCTCCTACGAGCAGTACTTC | CASSFKGSSYEQYF
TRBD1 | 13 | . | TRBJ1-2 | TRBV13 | TGTGCCAGCAGCACGTACAGGGACAGTGGCTACACCTTC | CASSTYRDSGYTF
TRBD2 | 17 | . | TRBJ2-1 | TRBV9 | TGTGCCAGCAGCCCAAAGAGGGGAGCAGCGGGGGTTGGTGAGCAGTTCTTC | CASSPKRGAAGVGEQFF
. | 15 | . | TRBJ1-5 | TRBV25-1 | TGTGCCAGCACCCCGGCGGGCGAGGGCAATCAGCCCCAGCATTTT | CASTPAGEGNQPQHF
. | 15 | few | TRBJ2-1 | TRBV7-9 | TGTGCCAGCAGCTCTGGGGCCATCTCCTACAATGAGCAGTTCTTC | CASSSGAISYNEQFF
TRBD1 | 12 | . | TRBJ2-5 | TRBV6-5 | TGTGCCAGCAGTTACTGGGGACAGGCTTTTTACTTC | CASSYWGQAFYF
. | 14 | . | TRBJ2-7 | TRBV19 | TGTGCCAGTAGTTTCGGGGGGCAGGTCTACGAGCAGTACTTC | CASSFGGQVYEQYF
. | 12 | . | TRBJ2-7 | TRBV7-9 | TGTGCCAGCAGCTTAGGGTGGTACGAGCAGTACTTC | CASSLGWYEQYF
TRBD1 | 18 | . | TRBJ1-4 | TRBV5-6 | TGTGCCAGCAGCTTGCTTACCGGGACAGGGGCGGCTAATGAAAAACTGTTTTTT | CASSLLTGTGAANEKLFF
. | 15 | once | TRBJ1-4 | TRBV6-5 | TGTGCCAGCAGTTACGGGCCAGGGGATTATGAAGAACTGTTTTTT | CASSYGPGDYEELFF
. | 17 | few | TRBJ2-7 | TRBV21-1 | TGTGCCAGCAGCATTCCCTTTATGACAGGGTTGTTCTACGAGCAGTACTTC | CASSIPFMTGLFYEQYF
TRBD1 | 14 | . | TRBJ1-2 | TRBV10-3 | TGTGCCATCAGTGGGACAGGGAACGACTATGGCTACACCTTC | CAISGTGNDYGYTF
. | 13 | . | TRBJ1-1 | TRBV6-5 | TGTGCCAGCAGGCGTTCGAGGGACACTGAAGCTTTCTTT | CASRRSRDTEAFF